The next 16 T cell receptor beta chains were all read from a single sample in a study of T cell repertoires in cytomegalovirus infection. The antigens of these receptors remain unknown. TCRdb reprocessed the reads with MiXCR, giving one entry per CDR3 protein. The profile shows 650,000 to 900,000 distinct CDR3 sequences, 32% of them singletons. This sample comprised cultured CD8+ T cells from PBMCs, obtained from culture after CMV antigen stimulation. Every receptor here comes from a human donor in good health (CMV status not recorded). Some clones in this sample may be carry-over from other donors' samples.

This clonotype has ten or more counts. The chain combines TRBV2 with TRBJ1-1, with a tentative D call TRBD1 (6 bases). The V end was cut by 2 bases, the J end by 1 base, with 17 bases between. There are 17 residues in the CDR3. Germline CDR1 is SNHLY and CDR2 is FYNNEI. The CDR3 spells CASSEWVITGRNTEAFF. The CDR3 bases are TGTGCCAGCAGTGAATGGGTTATCACAGGGAGGAACACTGAAGCTTTCTTT.

This clonotype was detected a few times. V gene TRBV24-1 combines with J gene TRBJ2-1; the D is unclear. V was cut by 7 bases and J by 0 bases, with 9 bases left in between. From germline, CDR1 is KGHDR and CDR2 SFDVKD. The CDR3 has 14 residues. The CDR3 spells CATSKPNSYNEQFF. DNA for the CDR3: TGTGCCACCAGCAAACCGAACTCCTACAATGAGCAGTTCTTC.

Only a few counts were recorded for this clonotype. V and J are TRBV20-1 and TRBJ2-1; 7 nucleotides align to TRBD2. CDR1 and CDR2 from the germline V gene are DFQATT and SNEGSKA (reference sequence). V lost 1 base, J lost 8 bases, and 23 bases stayed unmatched. This CDR3 has 19 residues. For the CDR3, the DNA is TGCAGTGCTAGAGGCCCTTCGCCCCAGGGAGCGGGACTGTCCGATGAGCAGTTCTTC. Protein product: CSARGPSPQGAGLSDEQFF.

V gene TRBV20-1 combines with J gene TRBJ2-6; the D is unclear. Trimming pared 5 bases from V and 6 bases from J, leaving 20 bases between. The CDR3 loop spans 16 amino acids. Germline CDR1 and CDR2: DFQATT and SNEGSKA (reference sequence). CDR3 bases: TGCAGTGCTCTCCCACGGTCTGGGTTGGCGGCCAACGTCCTGACTTTC. Translated: CSALPRSGLAANVLTF.

The chain employs TRBV4-3 and TRBJ2-4; weak D call: TRBD1 (6 bases). The CDR3 has 17 amino acids. V lost 6 bases and J 0 bases, leaving 18 bases between the germline ends. Germline values: CDR1 LGHNA, CDR2 YSLEER. The CDR3 protein is CASRGAGEEEAKNIQYF. The CDR3 coding sequence is TGCGCCAGCAGGGGGGCAGGCGAGGAGGAAGCCAAAAACATTCAGTACTTC.

The chain employs TRBV20-1 and TRBJ1-2; a weak D match, TRBD1 (6 bases). CDR3 size: 13 residues. Germline V gives CDR1 DFQATT, CDR2 SNEGSKA (reference sequence). The germline V and J ends were trimmed by 3 bases and 1 base, with 9 bases remaining between them. In DNA, the CDR3 is TGCAGTGCTAGGGACAGCCGTAACTATGGCTACACCTTC. This encodes CSARDSRNYGYTF.

The V and J genes are TRBV5-1 and TRBJ1-1; 9 bases map to TRBD1. Germline CDR1 reads SGHRS; CDR2 reads YFSETQ. The CDR3 is 16 amino acids. V gave up 4 bases and J gave up 3 bases; unmatched junction bases: 10. This chain's CDR3 is CASSLLATGGYTEAFF. As DNA, the CDR3 is TGCGCCAGCAGCCTCCTGGCGACAGGGGGTTACACTGAAGCTTTCTTT.

As regards this clonotype: A read error may explain this, as a much larger clone is one base away. The V call is TRBV7-4, the J call TRBJ1-5; TRBD1 is a possible D gene (6 bases). The CDR3 is 14 residues long. Germline assignment: CDR1 SGHVT and CDR2 SQSDAQ. The CDR3 reads CVSSLGGFDKPQHF. The CDR3 region has the DNA TGTGTCAGCAGCTTAGGGGGTTTCGATAAGCCCCAGCATTTT.

There are many counts of this clonotype. This rearrangement joins TRBV18 to TRBJ1-2; 8 nucleotides agree with TRBD1. The germline CDR1 and CDR2 sequences are KGHSH and LQKENI. There are 14 residues in the CDR3. The V segment lost 6 bases and the J segment 6 bases; nucleotides outside the gene matches: 9. The CDR3 DNA sequence: TGTGCCAGCTCTCCCGCGGACAGGGAGGATGGCTACACCTTC. This sequence encodes CASSPADREDGYTF.

V is TRBV6-2 or TRBV6-3 and J is TRBJ1-1, with D perhaps TRBD1 (5 bases). Germline V CDR1 and CDR2: MNHEY, SVGEGT. V lost 4 bases and J 1 base, leaving 22 bases between the germline ends. The CDR3 runs 18 residues. The CDR3 protein is CASSFLSEGLPWNTEAFF. The CDR3 coding sequence is TGTGCCAGCAGTTTCCTGAGTGAGGGGCTACCCTGGAACACTGAAGCTTTCTTT.

Only a few counts were recorded for this clonotype. The rearrangement links TRBV11-2 to TRBJ2-1, with TRBD2 matching over 10 bases. V was clipped by 4 bases and J by 6 bases; unmatched bases: 6. The CDR3 spans 15 residues. Germline CDR1 is SGHAT and CDR2 is FQNNGV. The CDR3 nucleotides read TGTGCCAGCAGCTCCCTAGCGGGGGCGGGCAATGAGCAGTTCTTC. Its translation is CASSSLAGAGNEQFF.

The genes are TRBV23-1 and TRBJ1-1, with 9 nucleotides matching TRBD1. TRBV23-1 is an ORF; its function is uncertain. V lost 4 bases, J lost 1 base, and 7 bases stayed unmatched. This CDR3 contains 16 residues. The CDR3 bases are TGCGCCAGCAGTCCCGACAGGGGGAGGTCGAACACTGAAGCTTTCTTT. It codes for CASSPDRGRSNTEAFF.

This clonotype was detected ten times or more. The chain employs TRBV7-9 and TRBJ1-1; D not certain. Germline CDR1 SEHNR, CDR2 FQNEAQ (reference sequence). This CDR3 is 13 amino acids long. V gave up 3 bases and J gave up 0 bases, with 5 bases separating them. In nucleotides, the CDR3 is TGTGCCAGCAGCTTCGCCATGAACACTGAAGCTTTCTTT. Its translation: CASSFAMNTEAFF.

J is TRBJ1-2 and V is TRBV4-1; 7 nucleotides line up with TRBD1. V was clipped by 4 bases and J by 6 bases; unmatched bases: 8. Germline V CDR1 and CDR2: MGHRA, YSYEKL. The CDR3 has 14 amino acids. The CDR3 DNA sequence: TGCGCCAGCAGCCGGACAAGGACAGGACATGGCTACACCTTC. Translating it yields CASSRTRTGHGYTF.

This clonotype was counted between two and nine times. CDR3 loop: CASSLEYPGGAHEQYF. Here the CDR3 DNA reads TGTGCCAGCAGCTTAGAGTACCCCGGGGGGGCTCACGAGCAGTACTTC. The gene calls are TRBV11-2 and TRBJ2-7, with 8 bases that match TRBD2. Germline V gene data show CDR1 as SGHAT and CDR2 as FQNNGV. V gave up 0 bases and J gave up 5 bases; unmatched junction bases: 9. This CDR3 has 16 amino acids.

Ten or more counts support this clonotype. CDR3 sequence (DNA): TGTGCCAGCAGCTGGACACAGGTATCTGGCGAGCAGTACTTC. Its protein is CASSWTQVSGEQYF. The chain carries TRBV7-6 and TRBJ2-7; possibly TRBD1 for D (5 bases). The CDR3 totals 14 residues. The germline V gene has CDR1 SGHVS and CDR2 FNYEAQ. Trimming left V 4 bases short and J 6 bases short, with 16 bases between.